Each of the 3 T cell receptor beta chains below was sequenced from the same sample in a study of shared clonotypes between healthy human individuals (dated by TCRdb to about 2020). Libraries were made using the immunoSEQ multiplex PCR assay. TCRdb stores this immuneACCESS table with in-frame sequences only. Part of the clones is absent; in the studies checked, under half of the shortfall reflects unresolved V genes, and no reason is known for the rest. For this sample there are about 1.5 million clones; about 98% appear just once. Jointly, the top ten make up roughly 0.45% of the sample. Sequencing input: naive CD4+ T cells sorted from blood. The sample's cell subset or site label is to be understood as: CD45RA+ positively selected. The receptor source for this set is a young man in good health.

This clone appeared once. The genes are TRBV4-2 and TRBJ2-1; TRBD2 aligns across 14 bases. The CDR3 totals 16 residues. J lost 9 bases, V lost 4 bases, and 8 bases had no gene match. Per germline, CDR1 LGHNA and CDR2 YNFKEQ. CDR3 DNA sequence: TGTGCCAGCAGCCGGGGGACTAGCGGGAGAACGGGTGAGCAGTTCTTC. Protein: CASSRGTSGRTGEQFF.

The chain carries TRBV11-2 and TRBJ2-2; D remains ambiguous. The CDR3 extends over 13 amino acids. The germline V and J ends were trimmed by 5 bases and 7 bases, with 11 bases remaining between them. In germline, CDR1 is SGHAT, CDR2 FQNNGV. CDR3 in DNA: TGTGCCAGCAGCCTGCGCGGTAGCGGGGAGCTGTTTTTT. Translated: CASSLRGSGELFF.

This clone was recorded only once. This chain uses TRBV7-9 with TRBJ2-7; 9 bases are shared with TRBD2. Trimming took 2 bases from V and 4 from J; bases not matched to a gene: 12. Germline V gives CDR1 SEHNR, CDR2 FQNEAQ (reference sequence). The CDR3 sequence is 17 residues long. The CDR3 loop is CASSLWGGRANMYEQYF. The CDR3 nucleotides are TGTGCCAGCAGCTTATGGGGCGGGAGGGCCAATATGTACGAGCAGTACTTC.